This T cell receptor beta chain was sequenced in a study of T cell changes during pregnancy in multiple sclerosis. Clones were sequenced by immunoSEQ multiplex PCR, and TCRdb holds only the in-frame ones, with some missing. The sample includes 30,000 to 40,000 clones, 90% to 95% of them seen just once. The receptor's source is a female donor in good health, enrolled as a control in a pregnancy study. Sample: CD4+ T cells from peripheral blood mononuclear cells, taken in the third trimester of pregnancy.

This CDR3 is CASSPPGGNQPQHF. CDR3 nucleotides: TGTGCCAGCTCACCACCCGGGGGCAATCAGCCCCAGCATTTT. The chain joins TRBV18 to TRBJ1-5; D not resolved. Trimming left V 0 bases short and J 2 bases short, with 5 bases between. The CDR3 sequence is 14 residues long. Germline-derived CDR1 and CDR2 are KGHSH and LQKENI.